Below, 22 T cell receptor beta chains from the same sample are listed, as sequenced in a study of control samples from healthy donors and cancer patients. Only in-frame clones appear in the TCRdb table, and some are missing; sequencing was by immunoSEQ multiplex PCR. Counted here are 90,000 to 110,000 clones, about four fifths occurring once; the ten biggest clones make up approximately 13%. Sample: blood. The receptor set was obtained from a woman between 50 and 59 years old in good health.

J is TRBJ2-1 and V is TRBV5-6; D possibly uses TRBD1 or TRBD2 (5 bases each). The CDR3 is made up of 16 amino acids. From germline, CDR1 is SGHDT and CDR2 YYEEEE. Trimming removed 1 base from V and 0 bases from J, with 11 bases in between. The CDR3 here is CASSLRWGSSYNEQFF. CDR3 DNA: TGTGCCAGCAGCTTGAGGTGGGGGAGCTCCTACAATGAGCAGTTCTTC.

The chain employs TRBV5-1 and TRBJ2-1, with TRBD1 as a possible D gene (5 bases). V lost 5 bases and J 0 bases, leaving 15 bases between the germline ends. The CDR3 extends over 16 amino acids. Germline V gene data show CDR1 as SGHRS and CDR2 as YFSETQ. The CDR3 nucleotides are TGCGCCAGCAGTGACGCAGGGTTCAGCTCCTACAATGAGCAGTTCTTC. It is translated as CASSDAGFSSYNEQFF.

Worth noting for this clone: Additional DNA sequences in this sample encode the identical CDR3. V and J are TRBV27 and TRBJ1-1, with 7 bases that match TRBD1. Germline loops: CDR1 MNHEY, CDR2 SMNVEV (reference sequence). This CDR3 region has 14 residues. The V and J ends lost 2 bases and 3 bases, in that order; junction bases with no gene match: 3. This CDR3 is CASSLQGGDTEAFF. The CDR3 nucleotides read TGTGCCAGCAGTTTACAGGGGGGGGACACTGAAGCTTTCTTT.

This clone turned up a few times. This chain connects TRBV4-1 to TRBJ1-4; D gene uncertain. Germline assignment: CDR1 MGHRA and CDR2 YSYEKL. The length of the CDR3 is 15 residues. V lost 1 base and J 3 bases, leaving 9 bases between the germline ends. The CDR3 bases are TGCGCCAGCAGCCAAGGTTACGGGGCTAATGAAAAACTGTTTTTT. Encoded protein: CASSQGYGANEKLFF.

V gene TRBV6-2 or TRBV6-3 combines with J gene TRBJ2-1; 10 bases are a match to TRBD1. V dropped 6 bases and J dropped 6; count of bases not matched to a gene: 14. Germline values: CDR1 MNHEY, CDR2 SVGEGT. This CDR3 contains 17 residues. The CDR3 spells CASSPFPPGQGVNEQFF. CDR3 sequence (DNA): TGTGCCAGCAGCCCATTCCCCCCAGGACAGGGGGTCAATGAGCAGTTCTTC.

The chain couples TRBV27 to TRBJ2-2; TRBD2 matches 14 bases. Trimming at V came to 6 bases and at J to 6 bases, leaving 3 bases not matched to a gene. CDR3 length: 15 residues. The germline CDR1 and CDR2 sequences are MNHEY and SMNVEV (reference sequence). The CDR3 bases are TGTGCCAGCAGCCGGACTAGCGGGGGGTCCGGGGAGCTGTTTTTT. Its protein is CASSRTSGGSGELFF.

V is TRBV5-1 and J is TRBJ1-4; D unclear. V was pared by 4 bases and J by 13 bases, with 14 bases between. This CDR3 is 12 amino acids long. The V gene's germline CDR1 is SGHRS and CDR2 YFSETQ. The CDR3 bases are TGCGCCAGCAGCCAGTCGCTCGGGAGACTGTTTTTT. It codes for CASSQSLGRLFF.

This clone came up a few times. This chain joins TRBV2 and TRBJ2-7, with D maybe TRBD1 (6 bases). Trimming pared 5 bases from V and 3 bases from J, leaving 8 bases between. CDR3 size: 12 residues. Germline CDR1 is SNHLY and CDR2 is FYNNEI. The CDR3 DNA sequence: TGTGCCAGCAGTCAACAGGGCTACGAGCAGTACTTC. Its protein is CASSQQGYEQYF.

The V gene is TRBV9, the J gene TRBJ2-5, with D perhaps TRBD1 (6 bases). CDR1 and CDR2 from the germline V gene are SGDLS and YYNGEE. Trimming took 0 bases from V and 1 from J, leaving 7 bases between them. The CDR3 loop spans 14 amino acids. Written as DNA, the CDR3 is TGTGCCAGCAGCGTAGAGGGGGTCCAAGAGACCCAGTACTTC. Its translation: CASSVEGVQETQYF.

V and J are TRBV7-2 and TRBJ1-6; D not resolved. CDR1 and CDR2 (germline): SGHTA, FQGNSA. Trimming stripped 1 base from V and 0 bases from J, with 10 bases between. There are 17 residues in the CDR3. CDR3 bases: TGTGCCAGCAGCTTAGTTGCAACCAGCTCCTATAATTCACCCCTCCACTTT. This encodes CASSLVATSSYNSPLHF.

The chain has TRBV19 and TRBJ2-3, with 7 bases that match TRBD1. From germline, CDR1 is LNHDA and CDR2 SQIVND (reference sequence). The V gene end was trimmed by 4 bases and the J gene end by 0 bases; junction bases not matched to a gene: 1. The CDR3 contains 14 residues. The CDR3 loop reads CASSRDSSTDTQYF. Written as DNA, the CDR3 is TGTGCCAGTAGTAGGGACAGCAGCACAGATACGCAGTATTTT.

The genes are TRBV6-5 and TRBJ2-7, with D tentatively TRBD1 (7 bases). The germline V and J ends were trimmed by 6 bases and 5 bases, with 11 bases remaining between them. The CDR3 spans 12 residues. CDR1 is MNHEY, CDR2 SVGAGI, per germline. The CDR3 here is CASRTGRNEQYF. The CDR3, as DNA: TGTGCCAGCAGGACAGGGAGGAACGAGCAGTACTTC.

V is TRBV19 and J is TRBJ1-6; D gene ambiguous. Germline V gene sequence: CDR1 LNHDA, CDR2 SQIVND (reference sequence). The CDR3 has 18 amino acids. The V end lost 1 base, the J end lost 1 base, and 14 bases lay between the germline ends. The DNA for the CDR3 is TGTGCCAGTAGTATAGTAGTAATGGACGGGTCCTATAATTCACCCCTCCACTTT. Protein product: CASSIVVMDGSYNSPLHF. The variable domain in full, completed from reference TRBV19 and TRBJ1-6, reads DGGITQSPKYLFRKEGQNVTLSCEQNLNHDAMYWYRQDPGQGLRLIYYSQIVNDFQKGDIAEGYSVSREKKESFPLTVTSAQKNPTAFYLCASSIVVMDGSYNSPLHFGNGTRLTVT.

This rearrangement joins TRBV19 to TRBJ2-3; 11 nucleotides agree with TRBD2. CDR1 and CDR2 from the germline V gene are LNHDA and SQIVND (reference sequence). Unmatched junction bases numbered 9, after V lost 9 bases and J lost 7 bases. This CDR3 spans 14 amino acids. CDR3 loop: CARTPSGGPHTQYF. The CDR3 nucleotides read TGTGCCAGAACTCCTAGCGGGGGGCCCCATACGCAGTATTTT.

Only one count was recorded for this clone. This chain uses TRBV7-3 with TRBJ2-4; D perhaps matches TRBD2 (6 bases). Trimming pared 1 base from V and 7 bases from J, leaving 11 bases between. The CDR3 totals 14 residues. Germline V gene data show CDR1 as SGHTA and CDR2 as FQGTGA. CDR3 amino acids: CASSLMGTDNIQYF. The CDR3 region has the DNA TGTGCCAGCAGCTTAATGGGGACTGATAACATTCAGTACTTC.

This clone was observed a few times. The J gene is TRBJ2-1, the V gene TRBV7-2; no firm D call. Germline CDR1 SGHTA, CDR2 FQGNSA. Between the trimmed V and J ends, which lost 6 bases and 7 bases, there was a span of 10 bases. The CDR3 totals 12 residues. CDR3 region: CASSPSRNEQFF. In nucleotides, the CDR3 is TGTGCCAGCAGTCCGTCGAGGAATGAGCAGTTCTTC.

J is TRBJ2-1 and V is TRBV4-2; 9 nucleotides agree with TRBD1. Germline CDR1 and CDR2: LGHNA and YNFKEQ. Trimming cost V 3 bases and J 0 bases; bases outside gene matches: 3. The CDR3 length is 16 residues. CDR3 in DNA: TGTGCCAGCAGCCAGTCACAGGGGGCCTCCTACAATGAGCAGTTCTTC. It translates to CASSQSQGASYNEQFF.

On this clone: This sample includes further DNA sequences coding for the same CDR3. V is TRBV5-1 and J is TRBJ2-2; D is unclear. In germline, CDR1 is SGHRS, CDR2 YFSETQ. The CDR3 has 13 amino acids. Trimming removed 0 bases at V and 6 bases at J, with 6 bases between. The CDR3 sequence is CASSLEVPGELFF. DNA of the CDR3: TGCGCCAGCAGCTTGGAAGTGCCCGGGGAGCTGTTTTTT. Using reference TRBV5-1 and TRBJ2-2 for the parts outside the CDR3, the full variable domain is KAGVTQTPRYLIKTRGQQVTLSCSPISGHRSVSWYQQTPGQGLQFLFEYFSETQRNKGNFPGRFSGRQFSNSRSEMNVSTLELGDSALYLCASSLEVPGELFFGEGSRLTVL.

The gene calls are TRBV7-9 and TRBJ1-4; D might be TRBD1 (5 bases). Trimming removed 6 bases from V and 12 bases from J, with 29 bases in between. The germline CDR1 and CDR2 sequences are SEHNR and FQNEAQ (reference sequence). The CDR3 consists of 17 residues. CDR3 coding DNA: TGTGCCAGCAGTTCCCATGACCTGCAGGGTATAGGGTCGGAACTGTTTTTT. The encoded protein is CASSSHDLQGIGSELFF.

The chain combines TRBV9 with TRBJ2-1; the match to TRBD2 covers 7 bases. Germline V CDR1 and CDR2: SGDLS, YYNGEE. The V and J ends lost 0 bases and 2 bases, in that order; junction bases with no gene match: 5. The CDR3 runs 16 residues. In DNA, the CDR3 is TGTGCCAGCAGCGTAGACGGGGGGTGGACCTACAATGAGCAGTTCTTC. It is translated as CASSVDGGWTYNEQFF.

J is TRBJ1-2 and V is TRBV19; 7 nucleotides align to TRBD1. V dropped 7 bases and J dropped 5; count of bases not matched to a gene: 10. Germline CDR1 reads LNHDA; CDR2 reads SQIVND (reference sequence). CDR3 size: 14 residues. The CDR3 region is CASNPAGQNYGYTF. The CDR3 bases are TGTGCCAGTAACCCCGCGGGACAGAATTATGGCTACACCTTC.

CDR3 DNA: TGTGCCAGCAGCTCGTTGGTGCGGGACAGGGTCGCCAAAAACATTCAGTACTTC. Its translation is CASSSLVRDRVAKNIQYF. This chain joins TRBV5-5 and TRBJ2-4; 9 bases are a match to TRBD1. The CDR3 is 18 amino acids. The ends lost 3 bases at V and 1 base at J; junction bases unmatched: 11. CDR1 is SGHKS, CDR2 YYEKEE, per germline (reference sequence).